This is a list of T cell receptor beta chains from one sample in a study of T cell changes during pregnancy in multiple sclerosis. Clones were sequenced by immunoSEQ multiplex PCR, and TCRdb holds only the in-frame ones, with some missing. The sample lists about 93,000 clones; around 94% were seen once. Here the sequenced sample was peripheral blood, taken after pregnancy. The receptors come from a female donor with multiple sclerosis, enrolled in a pregnancy study. The CDR3 runs from the conserved cysteine through the conserved F or W. The D gene is left open where the match is weak. Rows give clone size only sometimes, using once, few, many, or a class for an expanded clone.

size	J	V	D	CDR3	DNA
NA	TRBJ2-1	TRBV9	TRBD2	CASSGRLAGVLNEQFF	TGTGCCAGCAGCGGACGACTAGCGGGAGTTCTTAATGAGCAGTTCTTC
NA	TRBJ2-5	TRBV4-1	TRBD1	CASSQGVLRTGGQETQYF	TGCGCCAGCAGCCAAGGAGTTCTTAGGACAGGGGGCCAAGAGACCCAGTACTTC
NA	TRBJ2-7	TRBV5-1	TRBD1	CASSSGQGSYEQYF	TGCGCCAGCAGCTCTGGACAGGGCTCCTACGAGCAGTACTTC
NA	TRBJ1-1	TRBV30	NA	CAWSAQGFTEAFF	TGTGCCTGGAGTGCGCAGGGCTTCACTGAAGCTTTCTTT
NA	TRBJ2-3	TRBV10-1	TRBD2	CASSLTSGRLDTQYF	TGCGCCAGCAGTCTGACTAGCGGGAGACTAGATACGCAGTATTTT
NA	TRBJ1-1	TRBV6-6	NA	CASSGKFGTDNTEAFF	TGTGCCAGCAGCGGTAAGTTTGGAACAGATAACACTGAAGCTTTCTTT
NA	TRBJ1-4	TRBV6-1	NA	CASGRSVGDDGKLFF	TGTGCCAGCGGCAGATCCGTCGGGGATGACGGAAAACTGTTTTTT
NA	TRBJ1-4	TRBV11-1	NA	CASSLIDGEKLFF	TGTGCCAGCAGCTTAATAGATGGTGAAAAACTGTTTTTT
NA	TRBJ2-7	TRBV6-5	NA	CASSYGGTASYEQYF	TGTGCCAGCAGTTACGGGGGGACAGCGTCCTACGAGCAGTACTTC
NA	TRBJ1-5	TRBV19	NA	CASTPDFPIQPQHF	TGTGCCAGTACCCCGGACTTCCCTATTCAGCCCCAGCATTTT
NA	TRBJ2-3	TRBV5-1	NA	CASSILRGAGTDTQYF	TGCGCCAGCAGCATACTCCGGGGGGCCGGAACAGATACGCAGTATTTT
NA	TRBJ2-1	TRBV7-9	NA	CASSINSVVGLYNEQFF	TGTGCCAGCTCAATTAATTCCGTCGTAGGACTATACAATGAGCAGTTCTTC
NA	TRBJ1-1	TRBV6-1	NA	CASSAYRDKAFF	TGTGCCAGCAGTGCCTACCGGGACAAAGCTTTCTTT
once	TRBJ1-2	TRBV7-2	NA	CASSLDRSGYTF	TGTGCCAGCAGCTTAGACCGGTCTGGCTACACCTTC
NA	TRBJ2-3	TRBV11-2	TRBD1	CASSWDRAPTDTQYF	TGTGCCAGCAGCTGGGACAGGGCACCCACAGATACGCAGTATTTT
NA	TRBJ2-2	TRBV11-3	NA	CASSTWTGFGNGELFF	NA
once	TRBJ2-7	TRBV5-1	TRBD1	CASSPSGTGAYEQYF	TGCGCCAGCAGCCCTAGTGGGACAGGGGCCTACGAGCAGTACTTC
NA	TRBJ1-3	TRBV7-6	TRBD1	CASSSRTGLFLSSGNTIYF	TGTGCCAGCAGCTCGAGGACAGGGCTATTTTTAAGCTCTGGAAACACCATATATTTT
NA	TRBJ1-1	TRBV4-2	TRBD1	CASSQESRGLSEAFF	TGTGCCAGCAGCCAGGAATCCAGGGGGCTGTCTGAAGCTTTCTTT
once	TRBJ2-3	TRBV30	NA	CAWSALGPGDTQYF	TGTGCCTGGAGTGCCCTCGGCCCGGGGGATACGCAGTATTTT
NA	TRBJ1-4	TRBV4-3	TRBD1	CASSRGTANEKLFF	TGCGCCAGCAGCCGGGGGACAGCTAATGAAAAACTGTTTTTT
NA	TRBJ2-3	TRBV30	NA	CAWSVNEDTQYF	TGTGCCTGGAGTGTTAACGAGGATACGCAGTATTTT
NA	TRBJ2-5	TRBV7-8	NA	CASSFQGRQETQYF	TGTGCCAGCAGCTTTCAGGGAAGGCAAGAGACCCAGTACTTC
NA	TRBJ1-1	TRBV15	NA	CATSRVGQGGLNTEAFF	TGTGCCACCAGCAGAGTCGGGCAGGGTGGACTGAACACTGAAGCTTTCTTT
NA	TRBJ1-1	TRBV5-1	NA	CASSFGATGSPEAFF	TGCGCCAGCAGCTTTGGGGCCACAGGGAGCCCTGAAGCTTTCTTT
NA	TRBJ1-2	TRBV6-5	NA	CASSSASGQRYGYTF	TGTGCCAGCAGTTCCGCCTCCGGACAGCGATATGGCTACACCTTC
NA	TRBJ1-1	TRBV6-1	NA	CASSEGDTKAFF	TGTGCCAGCAGTGAAGGGGACACAAAAGCTTTCTTT
NA	TRBJ2-1	TRBV14	TRBD2	CASSPAELAGWNEQFF	TGTGCCAGCAGCCCTGCAGAACTAGCGGGATGGAATGAGCAGTTCTTC
NA	TRBJ1-3	TRBV19	TRBD1	CASSLDRGTGNTIYF	TGTGCCAGTAGCCTCGACAGGGGGACTGGAAACACCATATATTTT
NA	TRBJ1-5	TRBV12-5	NA	CASGLATGQPQHF	TGTGCTAGTGGTTTGGCTACGGGTCAGCCCCAGCATTTT
few	TRBJ1-2	TRBV18	NA	CASSPQDSPGGYTF	TGTGCCAGCTCACCTCAGGACTCACCGGGTGGCTACACCTTC
NA	TRBJ1-2	TRBV29-1	NA	CSVEDPSAGYGYTF	TGCAGCGTTGAAGATCCCTCCGCGGGCTATGGCTACACCTTC
NA	TRBJ2-5	TRBV7-6	NA	CASSLVNPMETQYF	TGTGCCAGCAGCTTAGTGAATCCTATGGAGACCCAGTACTTC
NA	TRBJ2-2	TRBV5-1	TRBD1	CASSSSTGSGTGELFF	TGCGCCAGCAGCTCCTCGACAGGGTCGGGCACCGGGGAGCTGTTTTTT
NA	TRBJ2-5	TRBV2	NA	CASSVERKTQYF	TGTGCCAGCAGTGTGGAGAGGAAGACCCAGTACTTC
once	TRBJ2-1	TRBV7-2	TRBD2	CASSPGLAVDEQFF	TGTGCCAGCAGCCCCGGACTAGCGGTTGATGAGCAGTTCTTC
NA	TRBJ2-7	TRBV13	TRBD1	CASSLGWGQGVWEQYF	TGTGCCAGCAGCTTAGGTTGGGGACAGGGGGTATGGGAGCAGTACTTC
NA	TRBJ1-2	TRBV7-9	NA	CATEYRNYGYTF	TGTGCCACCGAATACAGGAACTATGGCTACACCTTC
NA	TRBJ1-3	TRBV5-1	NA	CASTLVGGSNTIYF	TGCGCCAGCACCCTGGTAGGGGGTTCAAACACCATATATTTT
NA	TRBJ1-1	TRBV7-9	NA	CASRREGNTEAFF	TGTGCCAGCAGGAGGGAGGGGAACACTGAAGCTTTCTTT
NA	TRBJ2-7	TRBV5-1	NA	CASSLADRKIEEQYF	TGCGCCAGCAGCTTGGCCGACAGGAAGATAGAAGAGCAGTACTTC
once	TRBJ2-5	TRBV5-1	NA	CASSLSAGLLETQYF	TGCGCCAGCAGCTTGTCGGCGGGACTCTTAGAGACCCAGTACTTC
NA	TRBJ2-7	TRBV7-2	TRBD2	CASSLAPAGGPYEQYF	TGTGCCAGCAGCTTAGCGCCGGCGGGGGGCCCCTACGAGCAGTACTTC
NA	TRBJ2-3	TRBV7-9	TRBD2	CASRPGWGLTSGTDTQYF	TGTGCCAGCAGGCCCGGATGGGGACTTACTAGCGGCACAGATACGCAGTATTTT
once	TRBJ2-7	TRBV5-6	TRBD1	CASSFNRGSYEQYF	TGTGCCAGCAGCTTTAACAGGGGGTCGTACGAGCAGTACTTC
NA	TRBJ2-1	TRBV18	NA	CASSPPLGGSYNEQFF	TGTGCCAGCTCACCACCGCTCGGGGGCTCCTACAATGAGCAGTTCTTC
NA	TRBJ1-1	TRBV15	NA	CATSRTDRNTEAFF	TGTGCCACCAGCCGTACGGACAGGAACACTGAAGCTTTCTTT
NA	TRBJ2-7	TRBV7-9	NA	CASSRGTVSSYEQYF	TGTGCCAGCAGCCGCGGGACGGTAAGCTCCTACGAGCAGTACTTC
NA	TRBJ1-1	TRBV10-2	NA	CASTQTLGTEAFF	TGCGCCAGCACACAGACCCTGGGCACTGAAGCTTTCTTT
NA	TRBJ2-7	TRBV6-5	TRBD1	CASSYGTGAYEQYF	TGTGCCAGCAGTTACGGGACAGGGGCCTACGAGCAGTACTTC
NA	TRBJ1-1	TRBV5-1	NA	CASSLVGGGNTEAFF	TGCGCCAGCAGCTTGGTCGGGGGGGGGAACACTGAAGCTTTCTTT
once	TRBJ2-7	TRBV5-1	NA	CASSLINQEAYEQYF	TGCGCCAGCAGCTTAATCAATCAGGAGGCCTACGAGCAGTACTTC
NA	TRBJ1-5	TRBV19	NA	CATRDLGSNQPQHF	TGTGCCACCCGGGATTTGGGTAGCAATCAGCCCCAGCATTTT
NA	TRBJ2-7	TRBV25-1	NA	CASSESVGLASYEQYF	TGTGCCAGCAGTGAATCAGTGGGTTTAGCATCCTACGAGCAGTACTTC
NA	TRBJ1-2	TRBV11-2	NA	CASSGGVGYTF	TGTGCCAGCAGCGGGGGGGTCGGCTACACCTTC
NA	TRBJ1-2	TRBV30	NA	CAWGRGAGYGYTF	TGTGCCTGGGGGAGGGGGGCCGGCTATGGCTACACCTTC